Sequencing of this T cell receptor beta chain was carried out in a study of blood T cell repertoires in COVID-19. At the level of the study: The samples span acute and convalescent COVID-19 from the United States, Italy and Spain. The cDNA or gDNA used as material had been derived from T cells, B-cell-depleted T cells, or PBMCs.

A few counts support this clone. The CDR3 has 15 amino acids. V shed 5 bases and J 5 bases; nucleotides not matched to a gene: 8. The germline CDR1 and CDR2 sequences are MRHNA and SNTAGT. The authors' processing: Estimated nucleated cell counts came from reference gene primer amplification. The protocol was immunoSEQ multiplex PCR, while the TCRdb copy is restricted to in-frame clones and leaves out a portion. D and trimming come from the DNA, and the V and J calls and clone size come from that table. Seen here are 55,000 to 90,000 clones, 88% observed once, and the top ten hold around 1.5%. The sequence derives from a human donor in a cohort sampled during active COVID-19. The chain combines TRBV6-4 with TRBJ2-2; 7 bases fit TRBD1. Specimen: peripheral blood. CDR3: CASSPDSQGTGELFF. CDR3 bases: TGTGCCAGCAGTCCCGATTCACAGGGGACCGGGGAGCTGTTTTTT.